This TCR beta chain was sequenced in a study of blood T cell repertoires in COVID-19. The assay was immunoSEQ multiplex PCR, and TCRdb's table has in-frame clones only and misses some. The sample contains about 230,000 clones, roughly 88% of which appear only once. The CDR3 contains 14 residues. V lost 1 base, J lost 6 bases, and 13 bases lay in between. The germline V gene has CDR1 LGHNA and CDR2 YNFKEQ. The sequenced material came from peripheral blood. The TCR originated in a man aged 35 to 55 with acute or convalescent COVID-19. The chain is built from TRBV4-2 and TRBJ2-7; the D is unclear. CDR3 sequence reads: CASSQVTVPFEQYF. CDR3 sequence (DNA): TGTGCCAGCAGCCAAGTTACGGTACCGTTCGAGCAGTACTTC.